This passage covers 28 T cell receptor beta chains from one sample sequenced in a study of T cells of healthy individuals. In TCRdb, the 5' RACE reads were re-called with MiXCR into one record per CDR3 protein. The sample consists of about 53,000 distinct CDR3 sequences, approximately 15% of them appearing once. These TCRs come from a human donor in good health.

This clonotype came up a few times. The chain couples TRBV2 to TRBJ1-5; 8 nucleotides line up with TRBD1. CDR3 size: 14 residues. Losses at the gene ends were 5 bases for V and 4 bases for J; bases not matched to a gene: 4. Germline-derived CDR1 and CDR2 are SNHLY and FYNNEI. The CDR3 spells CASSQDRANQPQHF. The CDR3 DNA sequence: TGTGCCAGCAGTCAGGACAGGGCAAATCAGCCCCAGCATTTT.

The chain couples TRBV20-1 to TRBJ2-3, with 8 bases matching TRBD2. The ends lost 5 bases at V and 0 bases at J; junction bases unmatched: 4. The CDR3 sequence is 14 residues long. Germline V gene data show CDR1 as DFQATT and CDR2 as SNEGSKA (reference sequence). For the CDR3, the DNA is TGCAGTGCTCGCACTAGCGGCAGCACAGATACGCAGTATTTT. Translating it yields CSARTSGSTDTQYF.

The CDR3 sequence: CSVSGGGYYEQYF. CDR3 sequence (DNA): TGCAGCGTTAGTGGGGGGGGATACTACGAGCAGTACTTC. The chain carries TRBV29-1 and TRBJ2-7; 7 bases fit TRBD2. The CDR3 sequence is 13 residues long. V shed 5 bases, J shed 3 bases, and the junction held 7 bases outside the gene matches. The germline V gene encodes CDR1 SQVTM and CDR2 ANQGSEA.

The chain has TRBV18 and TRBJ2-3; 8 bases are shared with TRBD1. Germline lookup yields CDR1 KGHSH and CDR2 LQKENI. The CDR3 runs 17 residues. J gave up 0 bases and V 6 bases, and 11 bases lay outside the gene matches. CDR3 in amino acids: CASSLIWTGTSTDTQYF. The CDR3 region has the DNA TGTGCCAGCTCCCTGATTTGGACAGGGACGAGCACAGATACGCAGTATTTT.

The V gene is TRBV20-1, the J gene TRBJ1-2, with TRBD1 matching 8 bases. V was pared by 6 bases and J by 7 bases, with 7 bases of the junction left unmatched. This CDR3 is built from 12 residues. Germline V gene sequence: CDR1 DFQATT, CDR2 SNEGSKA (reference sequence). CDR3 loop: CSAGGQVAGYTF. The DNA of the CDR3 is TGCAGTGCGGGGGGACAGGTTGCTGGCTACACCTTC.

This clonotype was counted many times. The chain combines TRBV7-2 with TRBJ2-5, with D possibly being TRBD2 (6 bases). Trimming pared 5 bases from V and 1 base from J, leaving 20 bases between. The CDR3 covers 17 residues. The germline V gene encodes CDR1 SGHTA and CDR2 FQGNSA. The CDR3 nucleotides read TGTGCCAGCAGCCTTGCCCCTCCAGGAGGGGTCCAAGAGACCCAGTACTTC. It codes for CASSLAPPGGVQETQYF. Using reference TRBV7-2 and TRBJ2-5 for the parts outside the CDR3, the full variable domain is GAGVSQSPSNKVTEKGKDVELRCDPISGHTALYWYRQSLGQGLEFLIYFQGNSAPDKSGLPSDRFSAERTGGSVSTLTIQRTQQEDSAVYLCASSLAPPGGVQETQYFGPGTRLLVL.

This clonotype has more than one count but fewer than ten. The CDR3, as DNA: TGTGCCAGCAGCTCTCAAGGGGGTGGAGCTGGGGCCAACGTCCTGACTTTC. Translated, it gives CASSSQGGGAGANVLTF. The V gene is TRBV7-2, the J gene TRBJ2-6, with TRBD1 as a possible D gene (6 bases). Germline V gene sequence: CDR1 SGHTA, CDR2 FQGNSA. Trimming took off 4 bases at V and 2 bases at J, with 15 bases between the two ends. The CDR3 is made up of 17 amino acids.

This sequence joins TRBV7-2 and TRBJ2-3; 10 nucleotides line up with TRBD2. The germline CDR1 and CDR2 sequences are SGHTA and FQGNSA. With V trimmed by 3 bases and J by 2 bases, 8 bases remained unmatched. The CDR3 has 17 residues. CDR3 region: CASSLVGLAVSTDTQYF. The CDR3 coding sequence is TGTGCCAGCAGCTTGGTCGGACTAGCGGTATCCACAGATACGCAGTATTTT. Using reference TRBV7-2 and TRBJ2-3 for the parts outside the CDR3, the full variable domain is GAGVSQSPSNKVTEKGKDVELRCDPISGHTALYWYRQSLGQGLEFLIYFQGNSAPDKSGLPSDRFSAERTGGSVSTLTIQRTQQEDSAVYLCASSLVGLAVSTDTQYFGPGTRLTVL.

J is TRBJ2-7 and V is TRBV5-1, with 8 bases that match TRBD2. Germline values: CDR1 SGHRS, CDR2 YFSETQ. J lost 4 bases, V lost 6 bases, and 9 bases had no gene match. The CDR3 has 14 amino acids. Here the CDR3 reads CASNQAGASYEQYF. CDR3 in DNA: TGCGCCAGCAATCAAGCGGGGGCCTCATACGAGCAGTACTTC.

The rearrangement uses TRBV9 and TRBJ2-7; possibly TRBD2 for D (5 bases). The CDR3 contains 14 residues. Looked up from germline, CDR1 is SGDLS and CDR2 is YYNGEE. Trimming removed 0 bases from V and 7 bases from J, with 14 bases in between. The CDR3, as DNA: TGTGCCAGCAGCGTAGGATCGAGGGAGCGTGAGCAGTACTTC. Protein: CASSVGSREREQYF.

The sample holds many counts of this clonotype. The chain employs TRBV12-3 or TRBV12-4 and TRBJ2-1, with TRBD1 matching 7 bases. The V segment lost 3 bases and the J segment 4 bases; nucleotides outside the gene matches: 6. The CDR3 loop spans 15 amino acids. Written as DNA, the CDR3 is TGTGCCAGCAGTTTCAAGAGGGGGCCTTACAATGAGCAGTTCTTC. This translates into CASSFKRGPYNEQFF.

This chain joins TRBV5-1 and TRBJ2-7; the D gene could be TRBD1 or TRBD2 (6 bases each). CDR3 length equals 15 residues. V lost 2 bases to trimming and J lost 4 bases, with 16 bases between them. CDR1 and CDR2 (germline): SGHRS, YFSETQ. CDR3 DNA: TGCGCCAGCAGCTTTTCCCCAGGGGAGGCGTACGAGCAGTACTTC. Encoded protein: CASSFSPGEAYEQYF.

This clonotype has only a few counts. The CDR3 sequence is CASSLVTETYNEQFF. In DNA, the CDR3 is TGTGCCAGCAGCTTAGTCACGGAAACCTACAATGAGCAGTTCTTC. V is TRBV7-8 and J is TRBJ2-1; D is uncertain. Per germline, CDR1 SGHVS and CDR2 FQNEAQ. V was shortened by 1 base and J by 2 bases, with 9 bases between the two germline ends. CDR3 length: 15 residues.

The CDR3 reads CASSQGGLAGVNEQFF. DNA of the CDR3: TGTGCCAGCAGCCAAGGGGGACTAGCGGGAGTCAATGAGCAGTTCTTC. The chain combines TRBV3-1 with TRBJ2-1; 14 bases match TRBD2. V shed 1 base and J 6 bases; nucleotides not matched to a gene: 2. Germline V gives CDR1 LGHDT, CDR2 YNNKEL (reference sequence). The CDR3 extends over 16 amino acids.

This clonotype was counted many times. The gene calls are TRBV7-6 and TRBJ2-5; D is perhaps TRBD2 (6 bases). Germline CDR1 and CDR2: SGHVS and FNYEAQ. Deletions cut 5 bases from V and 4 bases from J, with 17 bases between. CDR3 length equals 15 residues. In DNA form, the CDR3 reads TGTGCCAGCAGCGTAGGGACTGGACAAGGAGAGACCCAGTACTTC. This translates into CASSVGTGQGETQYF.

V and J are TRBV5-1 and TRBJ1-1, with D possibly being TRBD1 (6 bases). The length of the CDR3 is 15 residues. Germline V gene data show CDR1 as SGHRS and CDR2 as YFSETQ. The V end was cut by 6 bases, the J end by 0 bases, with 15 bases between. CDR3 DNA sequence: TGCGCCAGCATCGGGCAGGGGAGCATGAACACTGAAGCTTTCTTT. Encoded protein: CASIGQGSMNTEAFF.

This clonotype was detected ten times or more. The chain links TRBV7-2 to TRBJ1-1; 9 bases match TRBD1. The germline gives CDR1 SGHTA, CDR2 FQGNSA. V lost 5 bases, J lost 4 bases, and 8 bases stayed unmatched. This CDR3 is built from 15 residues. CDR3 nucleotide sequence: TGTGCCAGCAGCCTACGACAGGGGGGGATCACTGAAGCTTTCTTT. Residues: CASSLRQGGITEAFF.

The chain couples TRBV6-2 or TRBV6-3 to TRBJ2-3; TRBD2 might be the D (5 bases). Germline V gene lookup returns CDR1 MNHEY and CDR2 SVGEGT. Trimming removed 4 bases at V and 7 bases at J, with 15 bases between. The CDR3 has 14 residues. The chain's CDR3 is CASSSPTIGNTQYF. The CDR3 nucleotides read TGTGCCAGCAGTTCCCCGACTATAGGAAATACGCAGTATTTT.

This clonotype appeared a few times. The chain couples TRBV7-2 to TRBJ2-3; 10 bases map to TRBD2. V gave up 0 bases and J gave up 7 bases; unmatched junction bases: 7. Germline V CDR1 and CDR2: SGHTA, FQGNSA. The CDR3 has 16 residues. CDR3 region: CASSLAPSGRFNTQYF. CDR3 DNA: TGTGCCAGCAGCTTAGCGCCTAGCGGGAGATTCAATACGCAGTATTTT. Complete variable domain (other parts from reference TRBV7-2 and TRBJ2-3): GAGVSQSPSNKVTEKGKDVELRCDPISGHTALYWYRQSLGQGLEFLIYFQGNSAPDKSGLPSDRFSAERTGGSVSTLTIQRTQQEDSAVYLCASSLAPSGRFNTQYFGPGTRLTVL.

This clonotype was recorded at least ten times. The gene calls are TRBV4-3 and TRBJ2-1; D is ambiguous. V gave up 3 bases and J gave up 7 bases, with 13 bases separating them. From germline, CDR1 is LGHNA and CDR2 YSLEER. The CDR3 has 14 amino acids. As DNA, the CDR3 is TGCGCCAGCAGCCACGACACAACGGTTAATGAGCAGTTCTTC. This translates into CASSHDTTVNEQFF.

In this sample, this clonotype turned up a few times. The chain employs TRBV6-2 or TRBV6-3 and TRBJ2-7; D remains unclear. Germline assignment: CDR1 MNHEY and CDR2 SVGEGT. The CDR3 sequence is 14 residues long. V gave up 3 bases and J gave up 5 bases, with 14 bases separating them. CDR3 sequence reads: CASSYSDVRHEQYF. CDR3 sequence (DNA): TGTGCCAGCAGTTATAGTGACGTTAGACACGAGCAGTACTTC.

V gene TRBV12-3 or TRBV12-4 combines with J gene TRBJ2-5; TRBD2 agrees at 12 bases. This CDR3 spans 18 amino acids. With 2 bases clipped from V and 2 bases from J, the junction kept 9 bases outside the gene matches. CDR3 in amino acids: CASSLSWLAGGGQETQYF. Written as DNA, the CDR3 is TGTGCCAGCAGTTTAAGCTGGCTAGCGGGAGGGGGGCAAGAGACCCAGTACTTC.

This clonotype occurred a few times. The J gene is TRBJ1-5, the V gene TRBV20-1; 7 bases fit TRBD1. The CDR3 spans 17 residues. Per the germline V gene, CDR1 is DFQATT and CDR2 is SNEGSKA (reference sequence). Germline trimming cut 6 bases from V and 1 base from J; bases unmatched to any gene: 15. In DNA, the CDR3 is TGCAGTGCCCAAAAGATCGGTGGGACAGCGAGCAATCAGCCCCAGCATTTT. Translating gives CSAQKIGGTASNQPQHF.

The chain uses TRBV4-1 and TRBJ2-1; TRBD2 agrees at 10 bases. CDR3 length equals 16 residues. CDR1 and CDR2 (germline): MGHRA, YSYEKL. J gave up 6 bases and V 0 bases, and 5 bases lay outside the gene matches. CDR3 coding DNA: TGCGCCAGCAGCCAAGATACGAGCGGGGGGGCCAATGAGCAGTTCTTC. Translated, it gives CASSQDTSGGANEQFF.

This clonotype came up a few times. The chain carries TRBV6-1 and TRBJ1-2, with D perhaps TRBD1 (6 bases). Germline assignment: CDR1 MNHNS and CDR2 SASEGT. Trimming removed 6 bases from V and 3 bases from J, with 14 bases in between. The CDR3 totals 14 residues. The CDR3 DNA reads TGTGCCAGCAGAGCGTCAGGGGAATACTATGGCTACACCTTC. Translation gives CASRASGEYYGYTF.

DNA of the CDR3: TGTGCCAGCGGCGGAAGGCCCACCTACGAGCAGTACTTC. This gives the protein CASGGRPTYEQYF. This chain links TRBV2 with TRBJ2-7; D unclear. The CDR3 length is 13 residues. Germline CDR1 is SNHLY and CDR2 is FYNNEI. Trimming stripped 8 bases from V and 2 bases from J, with 13 bases between.

This clonotype was detected only a few times. The chain is built from TRBV7-6 and TRBJ2-3; 8 nucleotides align to TRBD2. Germline values: CDR1 SGHVS, CDR2 FNYEAQ. Trimming at V came to 2 bases and at J to 4 bases, leaving 8 bases not matched to a gene. This CDR3 region has 16 residues. The CDR3 sequence: CASSLNSGRSPDTQYF. CDR3 in DNA: TGTGCCAGCAGCTTAAACAGCGGGAGATCCCCAGATACGCAGTATTTT.

The chain employs TRBV7-2 and TRBJ1-2; no clear D. Per the germline V gene, CDR1 is SGHTA and CDR2 is FQGNSA. This CDR3 has 13 amino acids. V was trimmed by 5 bases and J by 6 bases, leaving 13 bases between them. CDR3 region: CASSLRGQNGYTF. For the CDR3, the DNA is TGTGCCAGCAGCCTCCGAGGGCAGAATGGCTACACCTTC.